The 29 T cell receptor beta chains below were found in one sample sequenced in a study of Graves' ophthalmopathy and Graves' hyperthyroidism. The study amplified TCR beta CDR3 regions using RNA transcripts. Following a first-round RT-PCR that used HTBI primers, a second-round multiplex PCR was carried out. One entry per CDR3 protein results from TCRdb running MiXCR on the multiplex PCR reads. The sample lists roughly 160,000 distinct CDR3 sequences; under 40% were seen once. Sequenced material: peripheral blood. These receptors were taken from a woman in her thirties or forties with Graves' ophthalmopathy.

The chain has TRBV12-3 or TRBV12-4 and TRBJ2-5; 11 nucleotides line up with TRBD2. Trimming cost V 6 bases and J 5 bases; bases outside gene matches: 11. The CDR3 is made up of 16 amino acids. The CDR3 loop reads CASSPTSGRMGETQYF. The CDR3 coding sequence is TGTGCCAGCAGCCCTACTAGCGGGAGAATGGGGGAGACCCAGTACTTC.

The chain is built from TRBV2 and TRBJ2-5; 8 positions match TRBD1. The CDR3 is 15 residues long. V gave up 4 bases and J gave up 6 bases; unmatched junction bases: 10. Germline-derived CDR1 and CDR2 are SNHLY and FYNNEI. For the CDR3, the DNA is TGTGCCAGCAGTGGGCAGACAGGGGAACTGAAGACCCAGTACTTC. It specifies CASSGQTGELKTQYF. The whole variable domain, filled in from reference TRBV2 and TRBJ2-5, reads EPEVTQTPSHQVTQMGQEVILRCVPISNHLYFYWYRQILGQKVEFLVSFYNNEISEKSEIFDDQFSVERPDGSNFTLKIRSTKLEDSAMYFCASSGQTGELKTQYFGPGTRLLVL.

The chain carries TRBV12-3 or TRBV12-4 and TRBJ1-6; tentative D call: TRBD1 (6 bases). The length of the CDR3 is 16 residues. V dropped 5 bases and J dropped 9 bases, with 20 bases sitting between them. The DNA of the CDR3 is TGTGCCAGCAGTACCTACCCTGGACAGAAGGGTTCACCCCTCCACTTT. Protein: CASSTYPGQKGSPLHF.

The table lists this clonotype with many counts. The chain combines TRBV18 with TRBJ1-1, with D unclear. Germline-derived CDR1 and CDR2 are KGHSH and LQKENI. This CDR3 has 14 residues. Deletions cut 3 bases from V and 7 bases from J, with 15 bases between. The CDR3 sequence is CASSPSWVESEAFF. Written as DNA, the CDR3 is TGTGCCAGCTCACCCTCGTGGGTGGAGAGTGAAGCTTTCTTT. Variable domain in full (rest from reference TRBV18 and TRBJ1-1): NAGVMQNPRHLVRRRGQEARLRCSPMKGHSHVYWYRQLPEEGLKFMVYLQKENIIDESGMPKERFSAEFPKEGPSILRIQQVVRGDSAAYFCASSPSWVESEAFFGQGTRLTVV.

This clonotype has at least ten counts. This CDR3 is CASSLETGSSYEQYF. The CDR3 DNA reads TGTGCCAGCAGCTTAGAGACGGGTAGCTCCTACGAGCAGTACTTC. The rearrangement joins TRBV11-3 to TRBJ2-7; no clear D gene. V was clipped by 0 bases and J by 0 bases, with 9 bases between them. The CDR3 contains 15 residues. Germline values: CDR1 SGHNT, CDR2 YENEEA.

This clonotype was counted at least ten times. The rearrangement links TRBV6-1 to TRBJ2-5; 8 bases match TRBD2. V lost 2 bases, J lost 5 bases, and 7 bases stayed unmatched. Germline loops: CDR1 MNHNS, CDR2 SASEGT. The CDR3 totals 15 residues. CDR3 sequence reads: CASSEQGLGGETQYF. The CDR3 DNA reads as TGTGCCAGCAGTGAACAGGGACTAGGGGGGGAGACCCAGTACTTC.

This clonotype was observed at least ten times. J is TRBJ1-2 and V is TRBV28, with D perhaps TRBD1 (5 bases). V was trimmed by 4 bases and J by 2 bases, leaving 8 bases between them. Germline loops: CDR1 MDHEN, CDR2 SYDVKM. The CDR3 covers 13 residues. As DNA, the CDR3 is TGTGCCAGCAGTTGGGGCCCCAACTATGGCTACACCTTC. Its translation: CASSWGPNYGYTF.

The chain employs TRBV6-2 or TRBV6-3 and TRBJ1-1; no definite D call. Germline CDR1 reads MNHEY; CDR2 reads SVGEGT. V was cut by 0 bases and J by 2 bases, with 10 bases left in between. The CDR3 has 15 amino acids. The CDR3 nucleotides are TGTGCCAGCAGTTACTCACGGGGTCCCAACACTGAAGCTTTCTTT. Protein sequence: CASSYSRGPNTEAFF.

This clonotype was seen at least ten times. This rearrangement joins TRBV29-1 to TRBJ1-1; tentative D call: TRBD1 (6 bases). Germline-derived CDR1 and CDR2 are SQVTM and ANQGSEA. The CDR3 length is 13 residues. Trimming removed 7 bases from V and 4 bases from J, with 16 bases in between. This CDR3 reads CSAGDKTGTEAFF. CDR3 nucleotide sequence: TGCAGCGCCGGGGACAAGACGGGCACTGAAGCTTTCTTT.

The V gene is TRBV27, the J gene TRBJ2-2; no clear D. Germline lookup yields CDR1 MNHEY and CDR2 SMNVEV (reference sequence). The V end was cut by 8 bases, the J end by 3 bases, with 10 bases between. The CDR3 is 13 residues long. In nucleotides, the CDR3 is TGTGCCAGCTTGACACTCGACACCGGGGAGCTGTTTTTT. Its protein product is CASLTLDTGELFF.

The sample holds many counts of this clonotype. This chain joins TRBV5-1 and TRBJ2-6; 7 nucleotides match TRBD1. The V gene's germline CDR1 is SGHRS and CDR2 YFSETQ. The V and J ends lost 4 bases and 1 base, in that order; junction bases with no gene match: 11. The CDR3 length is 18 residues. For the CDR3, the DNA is TGCGCCAGCAGCGCGAGAGGGACAGATGAGTCTGGGGCCAACGTCCTGACTTTC. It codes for CASSARGTDESGANVLTF.

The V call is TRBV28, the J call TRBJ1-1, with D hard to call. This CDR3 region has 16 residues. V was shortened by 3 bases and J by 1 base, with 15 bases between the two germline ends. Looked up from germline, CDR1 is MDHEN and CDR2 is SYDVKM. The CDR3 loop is CASSFGLRNENTEAFF. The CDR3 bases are TGTGCCAGCAGTTTCGGACTTCGAAACGAGAACACTGAAGCTTTCTTT. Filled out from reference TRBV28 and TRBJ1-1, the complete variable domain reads DVKVTQSSRYLVKRTGEKVFLECVQDMDHENMFWYRQDPGLGLRLIYFSYDVKMKEKGDIPEGYSVSREKKERFSLILESASTNQTSMYLCASSFGLRNENTEAFFGQGTRLTVV.

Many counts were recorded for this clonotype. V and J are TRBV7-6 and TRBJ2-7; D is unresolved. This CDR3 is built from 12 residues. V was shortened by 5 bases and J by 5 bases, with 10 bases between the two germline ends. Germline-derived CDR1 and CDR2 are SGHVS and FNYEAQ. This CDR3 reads CASSAPHHEQYF. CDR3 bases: TGTGCCAGCAGCGCCCCGCACCACGAGCAGTACTTC.

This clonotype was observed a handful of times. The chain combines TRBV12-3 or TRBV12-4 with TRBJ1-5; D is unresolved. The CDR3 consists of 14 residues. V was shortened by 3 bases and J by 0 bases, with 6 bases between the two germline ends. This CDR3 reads CASSFQYSNQPQHF. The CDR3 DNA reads TGTGCCAGCAGTTTCCAGTATAGCAATCAGCCCCAGCATTTT.

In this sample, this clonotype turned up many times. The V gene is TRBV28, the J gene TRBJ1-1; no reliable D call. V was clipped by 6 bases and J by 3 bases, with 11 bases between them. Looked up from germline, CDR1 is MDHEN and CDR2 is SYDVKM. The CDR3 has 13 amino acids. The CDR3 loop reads CASSLTVYTEAFF. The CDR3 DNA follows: TGTGCCAGCAGCTTGACCGTATACACTGAAGCTTTCTTT.

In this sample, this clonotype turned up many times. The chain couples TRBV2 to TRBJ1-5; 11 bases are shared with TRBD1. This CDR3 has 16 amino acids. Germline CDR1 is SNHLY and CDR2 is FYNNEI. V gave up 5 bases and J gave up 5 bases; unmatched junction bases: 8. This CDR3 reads CASSRTGTGGYQPQHF. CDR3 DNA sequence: TGTGCCAGCAGTCGAACTGGGACAGGGGGATATCAGCCCCAGCATTTT.

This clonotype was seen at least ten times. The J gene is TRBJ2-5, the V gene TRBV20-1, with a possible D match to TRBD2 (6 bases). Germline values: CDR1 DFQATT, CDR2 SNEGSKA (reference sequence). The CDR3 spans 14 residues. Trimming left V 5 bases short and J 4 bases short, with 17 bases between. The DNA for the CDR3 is TGCAGTGCTCAGAGGTCCCCCGGGGGAGAGACCCAGTACTTC. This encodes CSAQRSPGGETQYF.

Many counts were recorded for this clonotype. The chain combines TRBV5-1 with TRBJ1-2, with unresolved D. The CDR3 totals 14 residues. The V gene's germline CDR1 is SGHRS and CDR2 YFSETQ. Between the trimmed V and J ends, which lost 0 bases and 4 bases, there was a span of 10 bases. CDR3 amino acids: CASSLAGPGYGYTF. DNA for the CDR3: TGCGCCAGCAGCTTGGCCGGGCCGGGCTATGGCTACACCTTC.

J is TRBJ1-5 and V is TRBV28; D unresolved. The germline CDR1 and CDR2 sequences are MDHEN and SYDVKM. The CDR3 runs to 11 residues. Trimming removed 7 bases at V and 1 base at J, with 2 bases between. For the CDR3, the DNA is TGTGCCAGCACAAGCAATCAGCCCCAGCATTTT. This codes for CASTSNQPQHF.

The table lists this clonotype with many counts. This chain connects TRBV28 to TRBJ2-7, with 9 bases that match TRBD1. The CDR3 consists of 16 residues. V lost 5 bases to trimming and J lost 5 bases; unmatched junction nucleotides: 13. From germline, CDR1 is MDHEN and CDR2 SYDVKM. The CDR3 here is CASSGGGGTGRDEQYF. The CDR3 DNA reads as TGTGCCAGCAGTGGGGGGGGCGGGACAGGGAGGGACGAGCAGTACTTC.

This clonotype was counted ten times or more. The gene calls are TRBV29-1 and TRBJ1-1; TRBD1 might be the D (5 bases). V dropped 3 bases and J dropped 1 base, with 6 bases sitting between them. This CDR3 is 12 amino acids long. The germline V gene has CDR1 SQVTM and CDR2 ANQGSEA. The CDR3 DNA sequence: TGCAGCGTTGATGGGACGAACACTGAAGCTTTCTTT. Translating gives CSVDGTNTEAFF.

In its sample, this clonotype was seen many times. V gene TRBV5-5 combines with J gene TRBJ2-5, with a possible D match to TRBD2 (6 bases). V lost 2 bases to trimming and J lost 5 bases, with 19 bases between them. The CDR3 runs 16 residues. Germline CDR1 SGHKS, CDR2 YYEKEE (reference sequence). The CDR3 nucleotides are TGTGCCAGCAGCTTACCGGGGAGGAGATCCGAGGAGACCCAGTACTTC. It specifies CASSLPGRRSEETQYF. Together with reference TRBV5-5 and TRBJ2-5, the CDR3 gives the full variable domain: DAGVTQSPTHLIKTRGQQVTLRCSPISGHKSVSWYQQVLGQGPQFIFQYYEKEERGRGNFPDRFSARQFPNYSSELNVNALLLGDSALYLCASSLPGRRSEETQYFGPGTRLLVL.

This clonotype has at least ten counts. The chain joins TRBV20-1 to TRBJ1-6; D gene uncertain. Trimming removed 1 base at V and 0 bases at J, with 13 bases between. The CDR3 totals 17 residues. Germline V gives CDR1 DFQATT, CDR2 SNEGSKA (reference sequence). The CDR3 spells CSARAPVGFSYNSPLHF. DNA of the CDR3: TGCAGTGCTAGAGCCCCGGTGGGTTTCTCCTATAATTCACCCCTCCACTTT.

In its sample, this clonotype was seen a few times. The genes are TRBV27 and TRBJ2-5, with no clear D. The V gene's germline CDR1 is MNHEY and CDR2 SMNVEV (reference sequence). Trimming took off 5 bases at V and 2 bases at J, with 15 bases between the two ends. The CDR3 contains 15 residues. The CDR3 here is CASSRTAASQETQYF. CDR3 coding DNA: TGTGCCAGCAGTCGGACGGCCGCCAGTCAAGAGACCCAGTACTTC.

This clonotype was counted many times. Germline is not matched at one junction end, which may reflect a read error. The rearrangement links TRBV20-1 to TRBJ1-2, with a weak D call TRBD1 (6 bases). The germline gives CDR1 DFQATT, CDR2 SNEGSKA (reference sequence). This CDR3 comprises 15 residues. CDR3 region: CSARVELNRVSGYTF. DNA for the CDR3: TGCAGCGCTAGAGTGGAATTAAACAGGGTGAGCGGCTACACCTTC.

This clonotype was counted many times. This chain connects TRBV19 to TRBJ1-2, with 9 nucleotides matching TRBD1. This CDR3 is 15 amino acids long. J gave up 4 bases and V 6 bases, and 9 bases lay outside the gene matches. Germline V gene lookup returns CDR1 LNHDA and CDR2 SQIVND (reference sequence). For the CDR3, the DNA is TGTGCCAGTAGCATACCGGGACAGGGACCCTATGGCTACACCTTC. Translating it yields CASSIPGQGPYGYTF.

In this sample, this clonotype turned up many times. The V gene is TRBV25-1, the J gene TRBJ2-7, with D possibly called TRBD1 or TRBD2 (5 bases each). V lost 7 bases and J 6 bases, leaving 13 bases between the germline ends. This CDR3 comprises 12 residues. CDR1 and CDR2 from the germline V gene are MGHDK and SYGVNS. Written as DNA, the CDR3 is TGTGCCAGCAACGGGGACCCCCTCGAGCAGTACTTC. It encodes CASNGDPLEQYF.

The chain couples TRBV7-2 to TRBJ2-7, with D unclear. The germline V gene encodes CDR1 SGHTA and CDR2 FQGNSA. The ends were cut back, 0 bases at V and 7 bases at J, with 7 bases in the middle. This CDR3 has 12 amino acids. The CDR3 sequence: CASSLARNEQYF. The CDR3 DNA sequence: TGTGCCAGCAGCTTAGCGCGGAATGAGCAGTACTTC.

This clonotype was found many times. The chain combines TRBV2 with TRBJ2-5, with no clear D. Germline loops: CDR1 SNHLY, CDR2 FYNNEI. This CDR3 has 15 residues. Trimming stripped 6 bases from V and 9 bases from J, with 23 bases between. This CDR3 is CASSPATMDRGAQYF. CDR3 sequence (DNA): TGTGCCAGCAGCCCAGCCACAATGGACCGTGGGGCCCAGTACTTC. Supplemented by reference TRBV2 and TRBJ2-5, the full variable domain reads EPEVTQTPSHQVTQMGQEVILRCVPISNHLYFYWYRQILGQKVEFLVSFYNNEISEKSEIFDDQFSVERPDGSNFTLKIRSTKLEDSAMYFCASSPATMDRGAQYFGPGTRLLVL.